Detailed here is one T cell receptor beta chain. Its target is unknown. The entry originates in a study of OX40 agonist ivuxolimab in advanced cancers. Study-level information: Partial responses were seen in three patients, one with hepatocellular carcinoma and two with cutaneous melanoma. Findings of the study overall: Relative to CD4+, CD8+ T cells held more expanded clones on average. CD4+ and CD8+ blood T cells expanded clonally by week 6 at 0.1 to 3.0 mg/kg.

Assay used: immunoSEQ multiplex PCR; TCRdb lists only in-frame clones, some missing. The sample lists fewer than 65,000 clones, about nine tenths seen once, with 1.5% to 2% in the top ten. This CDR3 is built from 15 residues. V was clipped by 3 bases and J by 6 bases; unmatched bases: 10. CDR1 is GTSNPN, CDR2 SVGIG, per germline (reference sequence). The sample in question was CD4+ or CD8+ T cells sorted from blood, obtained in a trial of the OX40 agonist ivuxolimab. The source of this sequence is an adult with an advanced solid tumor such as melanoma, head and neck, liver or kidney cancer. The chain uses TRBV30 and TRBJ1-4, with 7 positions matching TRBD1. CDR3 sequence (DNA): TGTGCCTGGAGGGGGGTGGACAGGCTAGATGAAAAACTGTTTTTT. Translation: CAWRGVDRLDEKLFF.